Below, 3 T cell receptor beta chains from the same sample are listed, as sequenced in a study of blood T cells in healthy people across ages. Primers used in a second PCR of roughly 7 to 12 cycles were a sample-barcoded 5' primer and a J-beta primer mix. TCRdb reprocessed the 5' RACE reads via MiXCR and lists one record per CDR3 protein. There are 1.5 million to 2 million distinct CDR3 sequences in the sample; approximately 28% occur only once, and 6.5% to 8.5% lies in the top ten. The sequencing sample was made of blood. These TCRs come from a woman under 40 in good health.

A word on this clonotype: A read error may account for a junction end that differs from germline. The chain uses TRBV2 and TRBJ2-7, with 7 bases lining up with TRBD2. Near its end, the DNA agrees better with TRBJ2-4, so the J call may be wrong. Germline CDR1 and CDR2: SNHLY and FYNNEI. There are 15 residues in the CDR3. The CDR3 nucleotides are TGTGTCAGCAGTGAAAGCGGCGGGGGCAAAAACATTCAGTACTTC. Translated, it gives CVSSESGGGKNIQYF.

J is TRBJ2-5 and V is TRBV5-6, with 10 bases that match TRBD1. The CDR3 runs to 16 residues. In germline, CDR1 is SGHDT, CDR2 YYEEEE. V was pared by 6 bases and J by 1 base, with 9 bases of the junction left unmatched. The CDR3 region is CASTMTGGETQETQYF. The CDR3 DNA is TGTGCCAGCACCATGACAGGGGGCGAAACCCAAGAGACCCAGTACTTC.

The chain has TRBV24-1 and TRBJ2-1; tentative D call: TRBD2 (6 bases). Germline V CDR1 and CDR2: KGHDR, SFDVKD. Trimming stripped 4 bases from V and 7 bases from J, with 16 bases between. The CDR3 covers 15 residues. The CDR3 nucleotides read TGTGCCACCAGTGAGCACGGGAGCCTCGTTAATGAGCAGTTCTTC. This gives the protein CATSEHGSLVNEQFF.